This T cell receptor (beta chain) was captured in a study of cytomegalovirus exposure and HLA in healthy donors. PCR employed 60 Vbeta and 13 Jbeta primers. TCRdb keeps only in-frame clones here, not all; method: immunoSEQ multiplex PCR. Of about 150,000 clones listed, about four fifths are singletons. Germline V gene sequence: CDR1 SGHNT, CDR2 YYREEE (reference sequence). This CDR3 region has 17 residues. V lost 2 bases, J lost 0 bases, and 15 bases lay in between. This rearrangement joins TRBV5-4 to TRBJ2-1, with TRBD2 as a possible D gene (6 bases). This TCR was recovered from a man aged 30 to 39 in good health and CMV-seropositive. The specimen sequenced was PBMCs. The CDR3 DNA is TGTGCCAGCAGCTTAGTGCCGGGGACTTCCTCCTACAATGAGCAGTTCTTC. Translating gives CASSLVPGTSSYNEQFF.